This is a list of T cell receptor beta chains from one sample in a study of low-dose radiotherapy and immunotherapy resistance in tumors. Each CDR3 protein is one row after TCRdb ran MiXCR on the reads. In the table there are approximately 52,000 distinct CDR3 sequences, around 34% of which are singletons. The input for sequencing was PBMCs, taken after low-dose radiotherapy plus immunotherapy. The source is a male donor with rectosigmoid adenocarcinoma. Both conserved end residues are part of each CDR3. Fields, in order: CDR3 DNA, CDR3 protein, D gene, clone size, J gene, V gene. A D gene is named only where the DNA matches it firmly. Clone size appears in some rows only: once, few, many, or a class for an expanded clone.

- | CASSSSGTASSPLHFF | - | few | TRBJ1-6 | TRBV4-3
TGTGCCAGCAGCTTGGCGAACAGATACCAAGAGACCCAGTACTTC | CASSLANRYQETQYF | - | many | TRBJ2-5 | TRBV7-3
TGTGCCAGCAGTTCCCCGGGGCGGAACGCCTACGAGCAGTACTTC | CASSSPGRNAYEQYF | - | - | TRBJ2-7 | TRBV28
TGCGCCAGCAGCCCGTTTGGGATGGATACGCAGTATTTT | CASSPFGMDTQYF | - | many | TRBJ2-3 | TRBV5-1
TGTGCCAGCAGCTTGAGGCTGGGTTTCACAGGGAAGCTCTTC | CASSLRLGFTGKLF | - | many | TRBJ2-5 | TRBV5-4
TGCGCCAGCAGCTTCGGCCTAGCGGGAGGGCCGAGGGGCACAGATACGCAGTATTTT | CASSFGLAGGPRGTDTQYF | TRBD2 | few | TRBJ2-3 | TRBV5-1
TGCAGTGCTCCGGCGGATGGACAGGCCGGCTACGAGCAGTACTTC | CSAPADGQAGYEQYF | TRBD1 | many | TRBJ2-7 | TRBV20-1
TGTGCCAGCAGGATTTCGGGGGAGGGGGGGGCCTACGAGCAGTACTTC | CASRISGEGGAYEQYF | - | - | TRBJ2-7 | TRBV6-2/TRBV6-3
TGTGCCAGCTCACCCCCCATTCCGAGCTCCTACAATGAGCAGTTCTTC | CASSPPIPSSYNEQFF | - | - | TRBJ2-1 | TRBV18
TGTGCCAGCAGCCAGGACCAGGGCTACGAGCAGTACTTC | CASSQDQGYEQYF | - | many | TRBJ2-7 | TRBV28
TGTGCCAGCAGCGTAGGGGGAGGGACAGAGCCTCAAGAGCAGTACTTC | CASSVGGGTEPQEQYF | - | many | TRBJ2-7 | TRBV9
TGTGCCAGCGTCCGGGGGAGCTCTGGAAACACCATATATTTT | CASVRGSSGNTIYF | - | many | TRBJ1-3 | TRBV28
TGTGCTAGCAGCTTGGGTTTGGGGCCAGAGACCCAGTACTTC | CASSLGLGPETQYF | - | many | TRBJ2-5 | TRBV7-7
TGTGCCAGCAGCTGGGGCGGGGGGAGCACAGATACGCAGTATTTT | CASSWGGGSTDTQYF | TRBD2 | many | TRBJ2-3 | TRBV5-8
TGTGCCAGCAGCTCGACCGGGGCCAACGTCCTGACTTTC | CASSSTGANVLTF | - | many | TRBJ2-6 | TRBV7-9
TGCAGTGCCAGTAGGGGGACGGCATCGGGGGAGCAGTACTTC | CSASRGTASGEQYF | - | - | TRBJ2-7 | TRBV20-1
TGCAGTGCTAGACCGGGACACAGGATGAACACTGAAGCTTTCTTT | CSARPGHRMNTEAFF | - | - | TRBJ1-1 | TRBV20-1
TGTGCCAGCAGTAGACAGGGAGGGCCCAATGAGCAGTTCTTC | CASSRQGGPNEQFF | - | - | TRBJ2-1 | TRBV6-1
TGTGCCAGCAAGTTGAGGGACGGTAGCAATCAGCCCCAGCATTTT | CASKLRDGSNQPQHF | - | many | TRBJ1-5 | TRBV2
TGTGCCAGCAGTCGGGAAACAGGGGAAAGAGAAAAACTGTTTTTT | CASSRETGEREKLFF | TRBD1 | - | TRBJ1-4 | TRBV12-3/TRBV12-4
TGTGCCAGCAGTTCATCAGTGGCGGGAGGGCCCTACGAGCAGTACTTC | CASSSSVAGGPYEQYF | TRBD2 | many | TRBJ2-7 | TRBV28
TGTGCCAGCACCTGGGCGGGTAACTACAATGAGCAGTTCTTC | CASTWAGNYNEQFF | - | - | TRBJ2-1 | TRBV5-3
TGCGCCAGCAGTGAATGGACAGGAAAAGGCTACACCTTC | CASSEWTGKGYTF | TRBD1 | - | TRBJ1-2 | TRBV6-1
TGTGCCAGCAGTCTACACACCACAGATACGCAGTATTTT | CASSLHTTDTQYF | - | many | TRBJ2-3 | TRBV6-2/TRBV6-3
TGTGCCAGCAGCCCCCATGGGCGGGAGGCCCGTCAAGAGACCCAGTACTTC | CASSPHGREARQETQYF | TRBD2 | few | TRBJ2-5 | TRBV9
TGCGCCAGCAGTCAATATAAGGGACAGGGTATTGGTGGCTACACCTTC | CASSQYKGQGIGGYTF | TRBD1 | - | TRBJ1-2 | TRBV23-1
TGTGCCAGCAGCTCACTAGCGGGAGGGACGCAGTATTTT | CASSSLAGGTQYF | TRBD2 | - | TRBJ2-3 | TRBV5-6
TGTGCCAGCAGCTCTCCGGGGCTTGCTAAGCCCCAGCATTTT | CASSSPGLAKPQHF | - | - | TRBJ1-5 | TRBV7-2
TGTGCCAGCAGCCAAGTGTTCAGGGATCTCTATGGCTACACCTTC | CASSQVFRDLYGYTF | - | - | TRBJ1-2 | TRBV3-1
TGTGCCAGCAGTTATGGGGGCAGGACCTACGAGCAGTACTTC | CASSYGGRTYEQYF | - | - | TRBJ2-7 | TRBV6-2/TRBV6-3
TGTGCCAGCAGCGTAGATCTTAGCGGGACAGCTACGCAGTATTTT | CASSVDLSGTATQYF | - | many | TRBJ2-3 | TRBV9
TGTGCCAGCAGCGTACTAGCGGGGGGAAGCTCCTACAATGAGCAGTTCTTC | CASSVLAGGSSYNEQFF | TRBD2 | - | TRBJ2-1 | TRBV7-9
TGCAGGGGTAGGCAGGGGGAGCCCTACAATGAGCAGTTCTTC | CRGRQGEPYNEQFF | TRBD1 | few | TRBJ2-1 | TRBV29-1
TGTGCCACCAGTGATCCGGAATCGAACACCGGGGAGCTGTTTTTT | CATSDPESNTGELFF | - | many | TRBJ2-2 | TRBV24-1
TGTGCCTGGTACGGGGGGGGGCCGAATGAGCAGTTCTTC | CAWYGGGPNEQFF | TRBD2 | many | TRBJ2-1 | TRBV30
TGTGCCAGCAGCACTCGGACAGGGGGCTCCTACAATGAGCAGTTCTTC | CASSTRTGGSYNEQFF | TRBD1 | many | TRBJ2-1 | TRBV9
TGTGCCACTAGTTTATCTAGCGGGAGGAACAATGAGCAGTTCTTC | CATSLSSGRNNEQFF | - | few | TRBJ2-1 | TRBV21-1
TGCGCCAGCAGCCAAGATCTGCGGCCAGGCTACAATGAGCAGTTCTTC | CASSQDLRPGYNEQFF | - | many | TRBJ2-1 | TRBV4-3
TGTGCCAGCAGCCGCGGACCCCTCGGGAGTGGCAATCAGCCCCAGCATTTT | CASSRGPLGSGNQPQHF | - | - | TRBJ1-5 | TRBV7-9
TGTGCCAGCCTAGCGGGACACAAGAACACTGAAGCTTTCTTT | CASLAGHKNTEAFF | - | - | TRBJ1-1 | TRBV13
TGTGCCAGCAGTCCCACTAGCGGGAGGTTCGGAGATACGCAGTATTTT | CASSPTSGRFGDTQYF | TRBD2 | - | TRBJ2-3 | TRBV12-3/TRBV12-4
TGTGCCAGCAGCTTTAGCAGGGGGGCCTACGGGCAGTACTTC | CASSFSRGAYGQYF | - | - | TRBJ2-7 | TRBV6-2/TRBV6-3
TGTGCCATCAGTGACTCCCACAGGGGCACAGATACGCAGTATTTT | CAISDSHRGTDTQYF | - | - | TRBJ2-3 | TRBV10-3
TGTGCCAGCTCCCGGGGGGGAGCAGGTGAAAAACTGTTTTTT | CASSRGGAGEKLFF | - | - | TRBJ1-4 | TRBV18
TGTGCCAGCTCACTACGACGGGAACAAGAGACCCAGTACTTC | CASSLRREQETQYF | - | - | TRBJ2-5 | TRBV18
TGCAGCGTGATAGCGGGAGTGAGCTCCTACAATGAGCAGTTCTTC | CSVIAGVSSYNEQFF | TRBD2 | many | TRBJ2-1 | TRBV29-1
TGTGCCAGCTCACCACCGGGACAGACCTACAATGAGCAGTTCTTC | CASSPPGQTYNEQFF | TRBD1 | - | TRBJ2-1 | TRBV18
TGTGCCAGCAGCTTCTCGCTGAACACTGAAGCTTTCTTT | CASSFSLNTEAFF | - | many | TRBJ1-1 | TRBV7-9
TGTGCCAGCAGCCCGCAACATACGAACACCGGGGAGCTGTTTTTT | CASSPQHTNTGELFF | - | many | TRBJ2-2 | TRBV6-2/TRBV6-3
TGCAGTGCCCCCCGGGCGGGAGGCCTTCAAGAGACCCAGTACTTC | CSAPRAGGLQETQYF | TRBD2 | few | TRBJ2-5 | TRBV20-1
TGTGCCACAGTCAGGGGTAGCAATGAGCAGTTCTTC | CATVRGSNEQFF | - | many | TRBJ2-1 | TRBV6-6
TGTGCCAGCAGCCGATTATACAATGAGCAGTTCTTC | CASSRLYNEQFF | - | once | TRBJ2-1 | TRBV12-3/TRBV12-4
TGTGCCAGCAGTTACTCCAGGAGTCTAGCGGGTTTAGATGAGCAGTTCTTC | CASSYSRSLAGLDEQFF | TRBD2 | - | TRBJ2-1 | TRBV6-2/TRBV6-3
TGTGCCAGCAGTTTCGGCGCAGGGTGGGAGACCCAGTACTTC | CASSFGAGWETQYF | - | - | TRBJ2-5 | TRBV28